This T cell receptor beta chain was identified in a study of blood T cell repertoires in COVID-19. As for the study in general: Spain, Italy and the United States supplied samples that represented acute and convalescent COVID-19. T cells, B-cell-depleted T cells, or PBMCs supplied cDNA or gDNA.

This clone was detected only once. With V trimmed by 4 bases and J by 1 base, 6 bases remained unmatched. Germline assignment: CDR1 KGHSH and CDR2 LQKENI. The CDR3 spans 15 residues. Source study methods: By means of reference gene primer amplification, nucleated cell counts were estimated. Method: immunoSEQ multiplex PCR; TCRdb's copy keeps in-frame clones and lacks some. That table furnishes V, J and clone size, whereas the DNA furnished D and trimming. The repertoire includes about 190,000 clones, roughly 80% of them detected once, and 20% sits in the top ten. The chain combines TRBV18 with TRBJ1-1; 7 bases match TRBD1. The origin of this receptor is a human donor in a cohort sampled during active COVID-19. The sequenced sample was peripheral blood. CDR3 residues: CASSLFTGENTEAFF. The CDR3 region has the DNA TGTGCCAGCTCACTTTTCACAGGGGAGAACACTGAAGCTTTCTTT.